Sequencing of this TCR beta chain was carried out in a study of control samples from healthy donors and cancer patients. Method: immunoSEQ multiplex PCR; TCRdb's copy keeps in-frame clones and lacks some. The repertoire includes over 100,000 clones, 80% to 90% of them detected once, and roughly a sixth sits in the top ten. Germline assignment: CDR1 SGHRS and CDR2 YFSETQ. The CDR3 runs to 15 residues. After removal of 5 bases from V and 1 base from J, the junction contained 4 bases not matched to a gene. The TCR sequence derives from a woman aged 45-65 years in good health. The sequenced material came from blood. The chain couples TRBV5-1 to TRBJ2-3; 10 nucleotides agree with TRBD2. The CDR3, as DNA: TGCGCCAGCAGAATCGGGACTAGCGGCACAGATACGCAGTATTTT. It encodes CASRIGTSGTDTQYF.